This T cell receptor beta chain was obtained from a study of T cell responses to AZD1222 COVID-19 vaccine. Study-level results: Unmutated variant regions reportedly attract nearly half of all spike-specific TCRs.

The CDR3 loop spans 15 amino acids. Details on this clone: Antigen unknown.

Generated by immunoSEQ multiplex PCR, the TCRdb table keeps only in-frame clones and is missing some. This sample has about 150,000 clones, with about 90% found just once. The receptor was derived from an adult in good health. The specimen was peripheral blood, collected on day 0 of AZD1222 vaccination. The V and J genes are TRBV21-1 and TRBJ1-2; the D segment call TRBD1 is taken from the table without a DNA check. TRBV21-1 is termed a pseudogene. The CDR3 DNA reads TGTGCCACCCAGGGGAAGGATGGGAACAGCTATGGCTACACCTTC. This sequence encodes CATQGKDGNSYGYTF.